This section outlines one T cell receptor (beta chain) sequence together with its context. The antigen remains unidentified. This sample is drawn from a study of tumor and adjacent non-tumor tissue in lung cancer. Study-level background: Patients were aged roughly 30 to 76, ten or so men and roughly 5 women, stage I to III. General study results and limits: Significantly higher TCR diversity was found in tumor than normal lung.

RNA was extracted from bulk tissue without any cell sorting. The CDR3 covers 11 residues. Germline V CDR1 and CDR2: MNHNS, SASEGT. V lost 8 bases and J lost 6, with 11 bases in between. A modified ARM-PCR protocol with three rounds of nested PCR amplified TCRbeta. TCRdb used MiXCR to reprocess the multiplex PCR reads, holding one entry per CDR3 protein. The data contain about 81,000 distinct CDR3 sequences, roughly 72% of them singletons. The rearrangement joins TRBV6-1 to TRBJ2-7; D is unclear. Specimen: lung tumor tissue. The receptor comes from a woman in her 40s with non-small cell lung cancer. CDR3 protein: CASEVTIEQYF. The CDR3, as DNA: TGTGCCAGCGAAGTCACCATCGAGCAGTACTTC.